Below are 5 T cell receptor beta chains sequenced from a single sample in a study of blood T cell repertoires in COVID-19. TCRdb keeps only in-frame clones here, not all; method: immunoSEQ multiplex PCR. The data hold approximately 70,000 clones, with approximately 90% observed a single time. Source material: peripheral blood. These receptors came from a man aged 50-59 years with COVID-19, enrolled during active disease.

The rearrangement links TRBV10-3 to TRBJ1-2; D gene uncertain. The ends were cut back, 0 bases at V and 8 bases at J, with 10 bases in the middle. The CDR3 runs 13 residues. From germline, CDR1 is ENHRY and CDR2 SYGVKD. The CDR3 reads CAISESGGEGYTF. The CDR3, as DNA: TGTGCCATCAGTGAGTCTGGCGGGGAAGGCTACACCTTC.

The chain employs TRBV7-9 and TRBJ1-5, with TRBD1 matching 7 bases. The CDR3 spans 17 residues. V dropped 0 bases and J dropped 0; count of bases not matched to a gene: 5. Germline CDR1 SEHNR, CDR2 FQNEAQ (reference sequence). In DNA form, the CDR3 reads TGTGCCAGCAGCTTAGCGGGGGACAGCTATAGCAATCAGCCCCAGCATTTT. It specifies CASSLAGDSYSNQPQHF.

CDR3 bases: TGTGCCAGCAGTGGGGGGTCGGCCATTCAGTACTTC. Encoded protein: CASSGGSAIQYF. The chain has TRBV7-9 and TRBJ2-4; weak D call: TRBD2 (6 bases). There are 12 residues in the CDR3. The germline CDR1 and CDR2 sequences are SEHNR and FQNEAQ (reference sequence). V was pared by 6 bases and J by 9 bases, with 12 bases between.

This clone has more than one count but fewer than ten. The V gene is TRBV6-5, the J gene TRBJ2-7; TRBD1 aligns across 8 bases. J lost 6 bases, V lost 2 bases, and 6 bases had no gene match. This CDR3 has 14 residues. Germline values: CDR1 MNHEY, CDR2 SVGAGI. CDR3 in amino acids: CASSYPGGGGEQYV. The DNA for the CDR3 is TGTGCCAGCAGTTACCCAGGGGGCGGAGGCGAGCAGTACGTC.

The chain is built from TRBV6-6 and TRBJ2-7, with 10 bases lining up with TRBD2. Trimming cost V 5 bases and J 2 bases; bases outside gene matches: 12. The CDR3 contains 17 residues. Germline V gene lookup returns CDR1 MNHNY and CDR2 SVGAGI (reference sequence). The CDR3 bases are TGTGCCAGCAGTCAGAACTCTCTAGCGGGGGCAGCCTACGAGCAGTACTTC. This gives the protein CASSQNSLAGAAYEQYF.